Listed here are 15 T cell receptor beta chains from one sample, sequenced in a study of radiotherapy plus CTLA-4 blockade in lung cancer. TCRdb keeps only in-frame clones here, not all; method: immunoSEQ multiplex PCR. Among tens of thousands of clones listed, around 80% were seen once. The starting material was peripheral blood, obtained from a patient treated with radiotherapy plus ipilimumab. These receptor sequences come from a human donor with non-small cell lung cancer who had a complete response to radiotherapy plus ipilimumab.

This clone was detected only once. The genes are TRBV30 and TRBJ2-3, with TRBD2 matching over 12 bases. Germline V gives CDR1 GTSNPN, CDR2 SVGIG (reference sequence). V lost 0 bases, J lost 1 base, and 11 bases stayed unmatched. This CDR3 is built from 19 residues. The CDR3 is CAWSVRGLGLAGRTDTQYF. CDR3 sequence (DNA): TGTGCCTGGAGTGTACGTGGGTTGGGACTAGCGGGTCGCACAGATACGCAGTATTTT.

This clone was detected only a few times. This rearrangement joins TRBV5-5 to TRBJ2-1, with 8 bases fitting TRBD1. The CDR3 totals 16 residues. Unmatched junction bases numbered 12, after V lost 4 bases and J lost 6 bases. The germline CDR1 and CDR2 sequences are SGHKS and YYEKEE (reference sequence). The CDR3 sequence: CASSHGVQGARNEQFF. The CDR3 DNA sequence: TGTGCCAGCAGCCACGGGGTCCAGGGGGCGCGCAATGAGCAGTTCTTC. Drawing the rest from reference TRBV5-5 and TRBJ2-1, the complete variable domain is DAGVTQSPTHLIKTRGQQVTLRCSPISGHKSVSWYQQVLGQGPQFIFQYYEKEERGRGNFPDRFSARQFPNYSSELNVNALLLGDSALYLCASSHGVQGARNEQFFGPGTRLTVL.

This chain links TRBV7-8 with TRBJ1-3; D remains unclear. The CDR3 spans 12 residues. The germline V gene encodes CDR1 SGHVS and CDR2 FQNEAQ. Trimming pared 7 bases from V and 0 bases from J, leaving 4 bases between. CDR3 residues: CASTNSGNTIYF. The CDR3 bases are TGTGCCAGCACAAACTCTGGAAACACCATATATTTT.

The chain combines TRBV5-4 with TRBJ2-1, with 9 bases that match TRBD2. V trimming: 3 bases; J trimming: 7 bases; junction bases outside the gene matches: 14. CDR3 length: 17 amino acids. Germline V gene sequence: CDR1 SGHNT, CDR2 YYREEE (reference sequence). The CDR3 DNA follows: TGTGCCAGCAGCTCCGAGGGACCAGCGGGAGGAGTTAATGAGCAGTTCTTC. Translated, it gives CASSSEGPAGGVNEQFF.

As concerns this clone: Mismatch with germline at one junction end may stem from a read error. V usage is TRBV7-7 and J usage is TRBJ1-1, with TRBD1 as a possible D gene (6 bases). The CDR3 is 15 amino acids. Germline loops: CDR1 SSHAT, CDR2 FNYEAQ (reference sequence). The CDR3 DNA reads TGTGCTAGCAGCTTAGCGGGGGGGGCCGGGAGTGAAGCTTTCTTT. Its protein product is CASSLAGGAGSEAFF.

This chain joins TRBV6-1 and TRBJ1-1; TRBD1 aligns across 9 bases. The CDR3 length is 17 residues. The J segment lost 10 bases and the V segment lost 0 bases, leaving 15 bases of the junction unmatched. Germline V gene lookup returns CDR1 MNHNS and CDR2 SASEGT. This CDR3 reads CASSEADRGANSLVAFF. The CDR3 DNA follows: TGTGCCAGCAGTGAAGCAGACAGGGGGGCCAATAGTCTTGTAGCTTTCTTT.

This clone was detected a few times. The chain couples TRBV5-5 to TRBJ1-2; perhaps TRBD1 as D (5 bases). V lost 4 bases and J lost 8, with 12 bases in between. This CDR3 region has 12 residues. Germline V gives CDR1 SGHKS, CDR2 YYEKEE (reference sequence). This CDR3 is CASSPEGVGYTF. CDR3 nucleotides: TGTGCCAGCAGCCCAGAAGGGGTCGGCTACACCTTC. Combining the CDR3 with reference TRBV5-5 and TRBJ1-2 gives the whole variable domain DAGVTQSPTHLIKTRGQQVTLRCSPISGHKSVSWYQQVLGQGPQFIFQYYEKEERGRGNFPDRFSARQFPNYSSELNVNALLLGDSALYLCASSPEGVGYTFGSGTRLTVV.

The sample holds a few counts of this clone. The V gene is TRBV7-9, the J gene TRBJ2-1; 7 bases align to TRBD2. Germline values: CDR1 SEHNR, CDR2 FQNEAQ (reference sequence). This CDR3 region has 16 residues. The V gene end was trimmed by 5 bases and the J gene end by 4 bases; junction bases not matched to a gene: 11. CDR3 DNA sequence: TGTGCCAGCAGCCCGCAGGCGGGAGCGGGGTACAATGAGCAGTTCTTC. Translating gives CASSPQAGAGYNEQFF. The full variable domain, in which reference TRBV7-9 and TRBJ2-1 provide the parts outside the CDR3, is DTGVSQNPRHKITKRGQNVTFRCDPISEHNRLYWYRQTLGQGPEFLTYFQNEAQLEKSRLLSDRFSAERPKGSFSTLEIQRTEQGDSAMYLCASSPQAGAGYNEQFFGPGTRLTVL.

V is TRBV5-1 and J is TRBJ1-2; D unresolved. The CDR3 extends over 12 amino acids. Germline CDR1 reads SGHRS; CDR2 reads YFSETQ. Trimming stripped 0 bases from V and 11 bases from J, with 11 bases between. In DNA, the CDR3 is TGCGCCAGCAGCTTGGTCGAGCAAGAGTACACCTTC. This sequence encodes CASSLVEQEYTF.

In DNA form, the CDR3 reads TGTGCCAGCAGCTTAGATGGTACGGGGTGGACTGAAGCTTTCTTT. This gives the protein CASSLDGTGWTEAFF. The chain uses TRBV11-3 and TRBJ1-1; D not certain. Trimming stripped 0 bases from V and 5 bases from J, with 13 bases between. Germline assignment: CDR1 SGHNT and CDR2 YENEEA. The CDR3 is 15 residues long. The whole variable domain, remainder taken from reference TRBV11-3 and TRBJ1-1, is EAGVVQSPRYKIIEKKQPVAFWCNPISGHNTLYWYLQNLGQGPELLIRYENEEAVDDSQLPKDRFSAERLKGVDSTLKIQPAELGDSAVYLCASSLDGTGWTEAFFGQGTRLTVV.

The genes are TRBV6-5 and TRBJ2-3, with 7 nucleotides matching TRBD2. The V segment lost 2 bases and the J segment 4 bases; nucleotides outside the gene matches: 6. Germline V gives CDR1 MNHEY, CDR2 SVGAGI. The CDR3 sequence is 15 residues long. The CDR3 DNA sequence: TGTGCCAGCAGTTACGAGAGCGGGGAGGCAGATACGCAGTATTTT. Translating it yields CASSYESGEADTQYF.

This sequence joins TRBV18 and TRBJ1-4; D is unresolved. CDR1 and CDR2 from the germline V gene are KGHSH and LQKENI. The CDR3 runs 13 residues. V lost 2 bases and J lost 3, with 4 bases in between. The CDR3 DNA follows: TGTGCCAGCTCACCAGTCCCTAATGAAAAACTGTTTTTT. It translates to CASSPVPNEKLFF. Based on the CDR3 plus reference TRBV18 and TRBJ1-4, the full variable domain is NAGVMQNPRHLVRRRGQEARLRCSPMKGHSHVYWYRQLPEEGLKFMVYLQKENIIDESGMPKERFSAEFPKEGPSILRIQQVVRGDSAAYFCASSPVPNEKLFFGSGTQLSVL.

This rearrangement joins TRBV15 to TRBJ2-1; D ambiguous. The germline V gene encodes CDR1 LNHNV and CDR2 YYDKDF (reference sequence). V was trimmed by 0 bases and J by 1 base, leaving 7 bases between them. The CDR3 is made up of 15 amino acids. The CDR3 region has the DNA TGTGCCACCAGCAGAGATAAGCCTTCCTACAATGAGCAGTTCTTC. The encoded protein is CATSRDKPSYNEQFF. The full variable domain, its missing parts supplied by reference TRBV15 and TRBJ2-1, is DAMVIQNPRYQVTQFGKPVTLSCSQTLNHNVMYWYQQKSSQAPKLLFHYYDKDFNNEADTPDNFQSRRPNTSFCFLDIRSPGLGDTAMYLCATSRDKPSYNEQFFGPGTRLTVL.

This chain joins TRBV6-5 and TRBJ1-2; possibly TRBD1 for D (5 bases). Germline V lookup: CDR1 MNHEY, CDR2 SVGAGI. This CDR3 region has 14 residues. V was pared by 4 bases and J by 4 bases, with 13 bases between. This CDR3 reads CASSSIDSSYGYTF. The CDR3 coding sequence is TGTGCCAGCAGTTCCATTGACAGTAGCTATGGCTACACCTTC.

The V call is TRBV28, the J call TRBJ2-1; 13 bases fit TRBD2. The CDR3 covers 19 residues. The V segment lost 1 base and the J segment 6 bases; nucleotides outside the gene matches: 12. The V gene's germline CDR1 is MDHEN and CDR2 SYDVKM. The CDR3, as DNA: TGTGCCAGCAGTTTATCTACCGGGACTAGCGGGACTCCGGGCAATGAGCAGTTCTTC. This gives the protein CASSLSTGTSGTPGNEQFF.